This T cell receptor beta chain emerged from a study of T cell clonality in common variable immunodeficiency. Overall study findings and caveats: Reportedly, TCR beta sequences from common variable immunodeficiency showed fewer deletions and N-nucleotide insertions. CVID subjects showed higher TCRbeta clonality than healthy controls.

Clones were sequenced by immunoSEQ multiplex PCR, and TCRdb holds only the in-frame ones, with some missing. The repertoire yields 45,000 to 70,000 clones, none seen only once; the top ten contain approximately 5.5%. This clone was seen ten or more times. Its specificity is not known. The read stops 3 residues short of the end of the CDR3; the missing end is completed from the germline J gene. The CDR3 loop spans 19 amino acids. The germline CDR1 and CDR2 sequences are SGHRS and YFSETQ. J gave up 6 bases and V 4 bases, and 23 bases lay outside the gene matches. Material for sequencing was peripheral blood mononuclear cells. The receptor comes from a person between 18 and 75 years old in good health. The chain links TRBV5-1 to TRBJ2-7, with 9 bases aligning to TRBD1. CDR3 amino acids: CASSNSDRQGVLLSGEQYF. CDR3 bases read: TGCGCCAGCAGCAATTCGGATAGACAGGGGGTGTTGCTATCGGGCGAG.